These 18 T cell receptor beta chains came from one sample sequenced in a study of response to subunit inactivated influenza vaccine. MiXCR, applied by TCRdb to the RT-PCR reads, yields one record per CDR3 protein. The sample comprises 500,000 to 700,000 distinct CDR3 sequences, under 25% of which are singletons, and 2.5% to 3.5% rests with the top ten. The sample was also linked to a second study, of T cells expressing NK-cell markers. According to that study: UMI-tagged 5'RACE template switching yielded the TCR beta cDNA.

Material: CD4+ T cells sorted from PBMCs, obtained 11 to 12 days after vaccination. The receptors here all came from a man aged 45 to 65 who received an inactivated influenza vaccine.

CDR3 sequence (DNA): TGTGCCAGCAGCCGTGCCGGGACAGGGCTACCCCTCCACTTT. Its translation: CASSRAGTGLPLHF. The genes are TRBV7-2 and TRBJ1-6; TRBD1 agrees at 9 bases. This CDR3 is built from 14 residues. Trimming took 5 bases from V and 12 from J; bases not matched to a gene: 8. Germline V gives CDR1 SGHTA, CDR2 FQGNSA.

The rearrangement links TRBV4-1 to TRBJ1-2; D unresolved. CDR3 size: 15 residues. The ends were cut back, 0 bases at V and 4 bases at J, with 12 bases in the middle. CDR1 MGHRA and CDR2 YSYEKL come from the germline V gene. The CDR3 spells CASSQDITGSYGYTF. CDR3 bases: TGCGCCAGCAGCCAAGATATTACGGGCTCCTATGGCTACACCTTC.

V usage is TRBV12-3 or TRBV12-4 and J usage is TRBJ2-5, with D possibly being TRBD2 (7 bases). V lost 4 bases and J lost 5, with 17 bases in between. The CDR3 spans 15 residues. The CDR3 region is CASSYRTGGGETQYF. CDR3 coding DNA: TGTGCCAGCAGTTATCGAACGGGGGGCGGTGAGACCCAGTACTTC.

This chain joins TRBV5-1 and TRBJ2-7, with TRBD2 identical over 8 bases. The CDR3 extends over 13 amino acids. Germline V gives CDR1 SGHRS, CDR2 YFSETQ. Germline trimming cut 6 bases from V and 3 bases from J; bases unmatched to any gene: 5. The CDR3 is CASTIREGYEQYF. In DNA, the CDR3 is TGCGCCAGCACCATCCGGGAGGGCTACGAGCAGTACTTC. Drawing the rest from reference TRBV5-1 and TRBJ2-7, the complete variable domain is KAGVTQTPRYLIKTRGQQVTLSCSPISGHRSVSWYQQTPGQGLQFLFEYFSETQRNKGNFPGRFSGRQFSNSRSEMNVSTLELGDSALYLCASTIREGYEQYFGPGTRLTVT.

The rearrangement joins TRBV7-2 to TRBJ2-5; D is perhaps TRBD2 (6 bases). Trimming removed 3 bases at V and 2 bases at J, with 10 bases between. The CDR3 spans 14 residues. CDR1 is SGHTA, CDR2 FQGNSA, per germline. The CDR3: CASSFGGAQETQYF. The DNA of the CDR3 is TGTGCCAGCAGCTTCGGAGGGGCACAAGAGACCCAGTACTTC.

The genes are TRBV10-3 and TRBJ2-7; D not certain. Germline CDR1 reads ENHRY; CDR2 reads SYGVKD. The CDR3 extends over 13 amino acids. V gave up 11 bases and J gave up 6 bases, with 20 bases separating them. This CDR3 is CALSIAVIGEQYF. CDR3 bases: TGTGCCTTATCGATAGCCGTGATCGGCGAGCAGTACTTC.

This chain links TRBV7-6 with TRBJ2-1; 9 positions match TRBD2. The germline gives CDR1 SGHVS, CDR2 FNYEAQ. Trimming removed 2 bases from V and 12 bases from J; junction bases left unmatched: 14. The CDR3 consists of 16 residues. The DNA of the CDR3 is TGTGCCAGCAGCTTAATTCAAGCGGGAGGATTTGGTGTGCAGTTCTTC. This sequence encodes CASSLIQAGGFGVQFF. Supplemented by reference TRBV7-6 and TRBJ2-1, the full variable domain reads GAGVSQSPRYKVTKRGQDVALRCDPISGHVSLYWYRQALGQGPEFLTYFNYEAQQDKSGLPNDRFSAERPEGSISTLTIQRTEQRDSAMYRCASSLIQAGGFGVQFFGPGTRLTVL.

A word on this clonotype: Mismatch with germline at one junction end may stem from a read error. This chain uses TRBV12-3 or TRBV12-4 with TRBJ1-5; 7 nucleotides align to TRBD1. This CDR3 has 14 residues. The CDR3 DNA reads as TGTGTCAGCAGCCAGACAGGGAATAGTCAGCCCCAGCATTTT. Its protein is CVSSQTGNSQPQHF.

This clonotype showed up just a few times. The chain is built from TRBV18 and TRBJ1-5; no definite D call. Trimming pared 6 bases from V and 7 bases from J, leaving 13 bases between. The CDR3 consists of 13 residues. Germline V CDR1 and CDR2: KGHSH, LQKENI. The CDR3 DNA reads TGTGCCAGCTCCCTTGACCTCATGCAGCCCCAGCATTTT. As protein: CASSLDLMQPQHF. The whole variable domain, filled in from reference TRBV18 and TRBJ1-5, reads NAGVMQNPRHLVRRRGQEARLRCSPMKGHSHVYWYRQLPEEGLKFMVYLQKENIIDESGMPKERFSAEFPKEGPSILRIQQVVRGDSAAYFCASSLDLMQPQHFGDGTRLSIL.

Remarks on this clonotype: Being one base from a much bigger clone, this may be a read error. The genes are TRBV6-1 and TRBJ2-2; 7 bases map to TRBD2. J gave up 1 base and V 8 bases, and 4 bases lay outside the gene matches. Germline CDR1 is MNHNS and CDR2 is SASEGT. CDR3 size: 14 residues. CDR3 sequence reads: CASGSGVNTGELFF. The CDR3 DNA reads as TGTGCCAGCGGGAGCGGGGTGAACACCGGGGAGCTGTTTTTT.

CDR3 loop: CASSLSGAGPYEQYF. CDR3 sequence (DNA): TGTGCCAGCAGCCTTAGCGGCGCAGGACCCTACGAGCAGTACTTC. The J gene is TRBJ2-7, the V gene TRBV3-1, with D perhaps TRBD2 (6 bases). CDR3 size: 15 residues. Germline-derived CDR1 and CDR2 are LGHDT and YNNKEL (reference sequence). V shed 4 bases and J shed 2 bases, with 15 bases lying between them.

The chain uses TRBV12-3 or TRBV12-4 and TRBJ2-4; no definite D call. The CDR3 is 14 amino acids. Trimming took off 6 bases at V and 2 bases at J, with 11 bases between the two ends. DNA for the CDR3: TGTGCCAGCAGCATCCTATCGTCCAAAAACATTCAGTACTTC. Amino acid sequence: CASSILSSKNIQYF.

This clonotype has just a few counts. This chain connects TRBV7-2 to TRBJ1-5; D gene unclear. Trimming took 2 bases from V and 6 from J, leaving 17 bases between them. Per germline, CDR1 SGHTA and CDR2 FQGNSA. The CDR3 totals 16 residues. The chain's CDR3 is CASSLRLGLDSQPQHF. CDR3 in DNA: TGTGCCAGCAGCTTACGACTAGGGCTTGATAGTCAGCCCCAGCATTTT.

The table lists this clonotype with a few counts. The genes are TRBV7-8 and TRBJ2-7; D may be TRBD1 (6 bases). Trimming stripped 5 bases from V and 3 bases from J, with 11 bases between. In germline, CDR1 is SGHVS, CDR2 FQNEAQ. This CDR3 is built from 13 residues. For the CDR3, the DNA is TGTGCCAGCAGCCAGGGGTCAATCTACGAGCAGTACTTC. Protein sequence: CASSQGSIYEQYF.

V gene TRBV12-3 or TRBV12-4 combines with J gene TRBJ1-1, with 9 nucleotides matching TRBD1. The CDR3 has 13 residues. V shed 5 bases and J 6 bases; nucleotides not matched to a gene: 4. CDR3 residues: CASSVQGASEAFF. For the CDR3, the DNA is TGTGCCAGCAGTGTACAGGGGGCCTCTGAAGCTTTCTTT.

This clonotype was counted between two and nine times. This rearrangement joins TRBV5-1 to TRBJ1-2; D remains ambiguous. From germline, CDR1 is SGHRS and CDR2 YFSETQ. Trimming cost V 4 bases and J 4 bases, with 11 bases left between them. This CDR3 is built from 13 residues. The CDR3 is CASSGGFSYGYTF. The CDR3, as DNA: TGCGCCAGCAGCGGAGGGTTTTCCTATGGCTACACCTTC.

This clonotype has a count of ten or more. The CDR3 DNA reads TGCGCCAGCAGCGAGGGAATATCTAACTATGGCTACACCTTC. Protein sequence: CASSEGISNYGYTF. The chain recombines TRBV5-1 with TRBJ1-2; no definite D call. CDR1 is SGHRS and CDR2 is YFSETQ in the germline V gene. Deletions cut 4 bases from V and 0 bases from J, with 10 bases between. This CDR3 has 14 residues.

V gene TRBV20-1 combines with J gene TRBJ2-7; 9 bases map to TRBD1. Germline V gene lookup returns CDR1 DFQATT and CDR2 SNEGSKA (reference sequence). The junction had 7 bases not matched to a gene; V was cut back by 4 bases and J by 6 bases. The CDR3 consists of 13 residues. The DNA for the CDR3 is TGCAGTGCTATGGGGGACAGGGTTGGCGAGCAGTACTTC. This sequence encodes CSAMGDRVGEQYF.